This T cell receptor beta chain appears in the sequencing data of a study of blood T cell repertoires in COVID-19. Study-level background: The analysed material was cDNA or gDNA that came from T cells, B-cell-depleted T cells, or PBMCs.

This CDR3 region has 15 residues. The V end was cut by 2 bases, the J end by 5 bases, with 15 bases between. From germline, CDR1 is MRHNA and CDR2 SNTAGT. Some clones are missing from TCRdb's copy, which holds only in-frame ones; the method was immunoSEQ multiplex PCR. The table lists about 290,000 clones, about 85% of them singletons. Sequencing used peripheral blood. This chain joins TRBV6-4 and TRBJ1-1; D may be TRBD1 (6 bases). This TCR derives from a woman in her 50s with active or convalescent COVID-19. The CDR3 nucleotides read TGTGCCAGCAGTGACCAGGGGCAAGGGGTGACTGAAGCTTTCTTT. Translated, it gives CASSDQGQGVTEAFF.